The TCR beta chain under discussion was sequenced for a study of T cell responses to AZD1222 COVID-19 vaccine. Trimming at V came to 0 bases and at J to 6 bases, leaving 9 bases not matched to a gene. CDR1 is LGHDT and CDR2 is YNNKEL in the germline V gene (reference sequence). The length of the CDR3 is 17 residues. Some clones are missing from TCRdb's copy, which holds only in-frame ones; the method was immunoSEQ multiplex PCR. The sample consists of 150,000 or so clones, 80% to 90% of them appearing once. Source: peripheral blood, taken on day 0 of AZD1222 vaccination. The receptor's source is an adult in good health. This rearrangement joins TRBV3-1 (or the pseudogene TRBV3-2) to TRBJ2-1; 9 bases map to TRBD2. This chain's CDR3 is CASSQEWFRGRANEQFF. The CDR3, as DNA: TGTGCCAGCAGCCAAGAATGGTTCCGCGGGAGGGCCAATGAGCAGTTCTTC.